A single sample gave rise to the 12 T cell receptor beta chains below, sequenced in a study of control samples from healthy donors and cancer patients. Some clones are missing from TCRdb's copy, which holds only in-frame ones; the method was immunoSEQ multiplex PCR. The sample contains about 150,000 clones, roughly 94% of which appear only once. Specimen: PBMCs. Receptor source: a man in his sixties with colorectal cancer.

This chain connects TRBV6-6 to TRBJ1-2, with a weak D call TRBD1 (5 bases). The V gene lost 2 bases and the J gene lost 3 bases, with 13 bases spanning the gap. The CDR3 consists of 15 residues. Germline CDR1 is MNHNY and CDR2 is SVGAGI (reference sequence). This chain's CDR3 is CASSYGRQRYYGYTF. CDR3 sequence (DNA): TGTGCCAGCAGTTACGGGAGACAGCGATACTATGGCTACACCTTC.

This clone was detected once. V and J are TRBV18 and TRBJ1-2, with 7 bases lining up with TRBD1. J lost 2 bases, V lost 3 bases, and 6 bases had no gene match. Germline lookup yields CDR1 KGHSH and CDR2 LQKENI. The CDR3 contains 15 residues. CDR3 sequence reads: CASSPGTAINYGYTF. The CDR3 DNA follows: TGTGCCAGCTCACCGGGGACAGCGATAAACTATGGCTACACCTTC.

Comment on this clone: At one of its ends the junction is not consistent with the germline gene, which may arise from a read error. This chain uses TRBV24-1 with TRBJ2-1; no clear D. Germline CDR1 is KGHDR and CDR2 is SFDVKD. The CDR3 runs 13 residues. The CDR3 sequence is CATSDVSFNEQFF. The DNA of the CDR3 is TGTGCCACCAGTGATGTCTCCTTCAATGAGCAGTTCTTC.

This clone showed up just a few times. The gene calls are TRBV14 and TRBJ1-2; possible D gene TRBD1, 5 bases. V was shortened by 2 bases and J by 9 bases, with 16 bases between the two germline ends. The CDR3 covers 14 residues. Germline CDR1 reads SGHDN; CDR2 reads FVKESK. As DNA, the CDR3 is TGTGCCAGCAGCCAATCGGGCCAGGGTAAAAGCTACACCTTC. Its protein is CASSQSGQGKSYTF.

The V and J genes are TRBV5-1 and TRBJ1-3, with TRBD1 as a possible D gene (6 bases). Germline lookup yields CDR1 SGHRS and CDR2 YFSETQ. With 4 bases removed from V and 9 bases from J, the gap between germline ends came to 17 bases. This CDR3 has 14 residues. The CDR3 sequence: CASSRSSTGTTIYF. The CDR3 DNA sequence: TGCGCCAGCAGCAGATCATCCACAGGGACCACCATATATTTT.

The V gene is TRBV15, the J gene TRBJ1-1; 9 bases are a match to TRBD1. CDR1 and CDR2 from the germline V gene are LNHNV and YYDKDF (reference sequence). V was pared by 5 bases and J by 4 bases, with 5 bases of the junction left unmatched. This CDR3 comprises 14 residues. The CDR3 DNA is TGTGCCACCAGCGGCGGACAGGGGCTCACTGAAGCTTTCTTT. This encodes CATSGGQGLTEAFF.

J is TRBJ1-5 and V is TRBV6-6; D unclear. V was shortened by 5 bases and J by 6 bases, with 11 bases between the two germline ends. Germline CDR1 is MNHNY and CDR2 is SVGAGI (reference sequence). The CDR3 extends over 13 amino acids. The CDR3 sequence: CASSPQELQPQHF. In nucleotides, the CDR3 is TGTGCCAGCAGTCCCCAGGAGCTTCAGCCCCAGCATTTT.

J is TRBJ2-7 and V is TRBV3-1 (or the pseudogene TRBV3-2); D is unresolved. Germline-derived CDR1 and CDR2 are LGHDT and YNNKEL (reference sequence). V dropped 1 base and J dropped 6 bases, with 10 bases sitting between them. The CDR3 loop spans 13 amino acids. The DNA of the CDR3 is TGTGCCAGCAGCCAAGCGCAGGCGTCCGAGCAGTACTTC. It is translated as CASSQAQASEQYF.

The chain recombines TRBV2 with TRBJ1-5; maybe TRBD1 (5 bases). The CDR3 spans 14 residues. Germline CDR1 SNHLY, CDR2 FYNNEI. V gave up 3 bases and J gave up 9 bases, with 15 bases separating them. DNA for the CDR3: TGTGCCAGCAGTGAGACAGATCTACGAGGGCCCCAGCATTTT. This sequence encodes CASSETDLRGPQHF.

V usage is TRBV19 and J usage is TRBJ2-2; 7 bases are shared with TRBD2. The J segment lost 0 bases and the V segment lost 4 bases, leaving 14 bases of the junction unmatched. Germline V gene data show CDR1 as LNHDA and CDR2 as SQIVND (reference sequence). The length of the CDR3 is 19 residues. The CDR3 bases are TGTGCCAGTAGTACAGGGTTCCGGTCGGCGGGGGCGAACACCGGGGAGCTGTTTTTT. Translated, it gives CASSTGFRSAGANTGELFF.

The chain is built from TRBV7-9 and TRBJ1-3; D not certain. The CDR3 extends over 15 amino acids. Germline V gives CDR1 SEHNR, CDR2 FQNEAQ (reference sequence). V was pared by 5 bases and J by 1 base, with 12 bases between. The CDR3 region has the DNA TGTGCCAGCAGCCCCCAGCTAACTTCTGGAAACACCATATATTTT. Translated, it gives CASSPQLTSGNTIYF.

The V call is TRBV6-2 or TRBV6-3, the J call TRBJ1-2; no definite D call. Trimming took off 0 bases at V and 8 bases at J, with 4 bases between the two ends. The CDR3 covers 11 residues. CDR1 and CDR2 from the germline V gene are MNHEY and SVGEGT. The CDR3 protein is CASSYSSGYTF. The CDR3 coding sequence is TGTGCCAGCAGTTACTCTTCCGGCTACACCTTC.